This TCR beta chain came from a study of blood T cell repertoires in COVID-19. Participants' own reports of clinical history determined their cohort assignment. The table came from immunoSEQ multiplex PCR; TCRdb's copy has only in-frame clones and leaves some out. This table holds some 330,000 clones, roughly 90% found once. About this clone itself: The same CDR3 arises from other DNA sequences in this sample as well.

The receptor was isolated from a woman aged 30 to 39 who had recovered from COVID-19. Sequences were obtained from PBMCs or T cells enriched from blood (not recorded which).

For the CDR3, the DNA is TGCAGCGGGCGGGGGACTAGCGGTTCCTACGAGCAGTACTTC. It codes for CSGRGTSGSYEQYF. The chain uses TRBV29-1 and TRBJ2-7; 11 nucleotides line up with TRBD2. Germline CDR1 reads SQVTM; CDR2 reads ANQGSEA. This CDR3 has 14 amino acids. V shed 7 bases and J 1 base; nucleotides not matched to a gene: 6.